The following is a T cell receptor beta chain sequence with its context. Its antigen is unidentified. This record belongs to a study of T cells in tuberculosis. General study points: GMM-specific TCRs were nearer to active tuberculosis alpha repertoires, suggesting expansion.

Only in-frame clones appear in the TCRdb table, and some are missing; sequencing was by immunoSEQ multiplex PCR. The data contain over 40,000 clones, nearly 95% of them singletons. The TCR comes from a donor aged 10-29 years with latent tuberculosis or without tuberculosis infection. Sequenced sample: PBMCs.

Here the CDR3 reads CAHNRDFNEKLFF. The CDR3 region has the DNA TGTGCCCACAACCGGGATTTCAATGAAAAACTGTTTTTT. The J gene is TRBJ1-4, the V gene TRBV6-6, with no clear D. V lost 11 bases and J 5 bases, leaving 15 bases between the germline ends. Germline V gene sequence: CDR1 MNHNY, CDR2 SVGAGI (reference sequence). The CDR3 covers 13 residues.